The TCR beta chain described here comes from a study of blood T cell repertoires in COVID-19. As for the study in general: Donors in the United States, Italy and Spain gave samples during acute or convalescent COVID-19. T cells, B-cell-depleted T cells, or PBMCs supplied cDNA or gDNA.

There are 13 residues in the CDR3. Between the trimmed V and J ends, which lost 0 bases and 1 base, there was a span of 3 bases. From germline, CDR1 is LNHDA and CDR2 SQIVND (reference sequence). TCRdb's copy holds only in-frame clones and misses some; the assay was immunoSEQ multiplex PCR. This table holds approximately 200,000 clones, around 86% found once. A word on this clone: Other DNA sequences of this sample code for an identical CDR3.

This chain joins TRBV19 and TRBJ1-1, with D uncertain. Sequenced input: peripheral blood. The TCR was taken from a man aged 45-65 years with acute or convalescent COVID-19. The CDR3 DNA reads TGTGCCAGTAGTATAGATCGGAACACTGAAGCTTTCTTT. Its protein is CASSIDRNTEAFF.